This T cell receptor beta chain derives from a study of T cell repertoires in cytomegalovirus infection. About the study: HLA-B-restricted CMV epitopes that are well studied, plus recently identified HLA-C-restricted ones, were used by the study. Evidence of both CMV infection and a matching HLA type came from public TCR beta signatures. Study findings and constraints: Dominating the ex vivo response were HLA-C-restricted CMV-specific TCR beta clonotypes.

Via MiXCR, TCRdb re-called the reads, giving one row per CDR3 protein. The sample has 230,000 or so distinct CDR3 sequences; about 39% are singletons. Regarding this clonotype: Antigen specificity is unknown. The junction shows a germline mismatch at one end, possibly a read error.

In germline, CDR1 is SNHLY, CDR2 FYNNEI. The CDR3 totals 13 residues. Here the sequenced sample was CD8+ T cells from cultured PBMCs, taken from culture after CMV antigen stimulation. The sequence came from a human donor in good health (CMV status not recorded). Some clones in this sample may be carry-over from other donors' samples. V is TRBV2 and J is TRBJ2-5, with D possibly TRBD1 on 5 matching bases. The CDR3 reads CASSERGWPVSNF. CDR3 bases: TGTGCCAGCAGTGAAAGGGGATGGCCCGTCAGTAACTTC.